These 19 T cell receptor beta chains were sequenced from one sample in a study of T-cell reconstitution after alpha-beta-depleted transplantation in children. Preparing the TCRbeta library involved the use of unique molecular identifiers. MiXCR, run by TCRdb on the PCR reads, gives a single entry per CDR3 protein. The sample shows hundreds of thousands of distinct CDR3 sequences, roughly a quarter of them seen only once. This specimen was PBMCs, taken before TCRalphabeta/CD19-depleted stem cell transplant. These receptors were obtained from a girl under 10 years old with Fanconi anemia, due to receive a stem cell transplant.

This clonotype was seen a handful of times. The chain links TRBV11-2 to TRBJ1-3, with D possibly TRBD1 on 5 matching bases. The length of the CDR3 is 15 residues. V lost 3 bases to trimming and J lost 0 bases, with 9 bases between them. Germline lookup yields CDR1 SGHAT and CDR2 FQNNGV. This CDR3 is CASSFGGTSGNTIYF. In nucleotides, the CDR3 is TGTGCCAGCAGCTTCGGGGGGACCTCTGGAAACACCATATATTTT.

The chain uses TRBV7-8 and TRBJ2-1, with TRBD2 matching over 10 bases. The CDR3 runs to 16 residues. Unmatched junction bases numbered 2, after V lost 3 bases and J lost 0 bases. Germline lookup yields CDR1 SGHVS and CDR2 FQNEAQ. In DNA, the CDR3 is TGTGCCAGCAGCTTCCCTAGCGGGGGCTCCTACAATGAGCAGTTCTTC. Its protein is CASSFPSGGSYNEQFF.

The chain carries TRBV7-8 and TRBJ2-7; no definite D call. Trimming removed 0 bases at V and 6 bases at J, with 9 bases between. The germline CDR1 and CDR2 sequences are SGHVS and FQNEAQ. CDR3 length: 13 amino acids. In DNA, the CDR3 is TGTGCCAGCAGCTTAGCAGTGGGTCTCGAGCAGTACTTC. This translates into CASSLAVGLEQYF.

This chain uses TRBV5-6 with TRBJ2-3; D perhaps matches TRBD2 (6 bases). Germline CDR1 is SGHDT and CDR2 is YYEEEE. The CDR3 contains 15 residues. Trimming cost V 4 bases and J 4 bases, with 16 bases left between them. CDR3 DNA: TGTGCCAGCAGCGCGACTCGGGAGTTTGCAGATACGCAGTATTTT. It yields the protein CASSATREFADTQYF.

This clonotype occurred many times. This chain uses TRBV7-2 with TRBJ1-2; D is uncertain. The V end was cut by 2 bases, the J end by 0 bases, with 4 bases between. Germline V gene data show CDR1 as SGHTA and CDR2 as FQGNSA. CDR3 length: 13 residues. CDR3 amino acids: CASSLSPNYGYTF. The CDR3 nucleotides are TGTGCCAGCAGCTTAAGTCCTAACTATGGCTACACCTTC. The whole variable domain, remainder taken from reference TRBV7-2 and TRBJ1-2, is GAGVSQSPSNKVTEKGKDVELRCDPISGHTALYWYRQSLGQGLEFLIYFQGNSAPDKSGLPSDRFSAERTGGSVSTLTIQRTQQEDSAVYLCASSLSPNYGYTFGSGTRLTVV.

This chain connects TRBV10-3 to TRBJ1-1; D gene uncertain. Germline loops: CDR1 ENHRY, CDR2 SYGVKD. V lost 4 bases, J lost 0 bases, and 9 bases lay in between. The CDR3 runs to 14 residues. CDR3 region: CAISGFEMNTEAFF. The CDR3 DNA reads TGTGCCATCAGTGGATTCGAAATGAACACTGAAGCTTTCTTT.

The chain carries TRBV7-7 and TRBJ2-7, with 9 positions matching TRBD2. Germline V gene lookup returns CDR1 SSHAT and CDR2 FNYEAQ (reference sequence). The CDR3 is made up of 14 amino acids. The junction had 7 bases not matched to a gene; V was cut back by 8 bases and J by 2 bases. The CDR3 DNA is TGTGCCAGCTTGAAGCGGGAGGCCCCCTACGAGCAGTACTTC. Its translation: CASLKREAPYEQYF. The whole variable domain, remainder taken from reference TRBV7-7 and TRBJ2-7, is GAGVSQSPRYKVTKRGQDVTLRCDPISSHATLYWYQQALGQGPEFLTYFNYEAQPDKSGLPSDRFSAERPEGSISTLTIQRTEQRDSAMYRCASLKREAPYEQYFGPGTRLTVT.

This clonotype was observed at least ten times. V gene TRBV5-1 combines with J gene TRBJ2-3, with D maybe TRBD1 (5 bases). The CDR3 is made up of 15 amino acids. Trimming removed 3 bases from V and 0 bases from J, with 11 bases in between. Germline-derived CDR1 and CDR2 are SGHRS and YFSETQ. The CDR3 is CASSSATASTDTQYF. CDR3 sequence (DNA): TGCGCCAGCAGCTCCGCGACAGCTAGCACAGATACGCAGTATTTT.

This clonotype was recorded at least ten times. V is TRBV7-3 and J is TRBJ2-1; D is perhaps TRBD2 (6 bases). Trimming shortened V by 1 base and J by 4 bases, and 20 bases separated the two germline ends. Per germline, CDR1 SGHTA and CDR2 FQGTGA. The CDR3 spans 18 residues. The CDR3 sequence: CASSLKAPLAELYNEQFF. CDR3 DNA: TGTGCCAGCAGCTTAAAAGCCCCACTAGCAGAACTTTACAATGAGCAGTTCTTC.

There are many counts of this clonotype. This rearrangement joins TRBV6-5 to TRBJ1-1, with D perhaps matching TRBD1 (5 bases). Germline CDR1 is MNHEY and CDR2 is SVGAGI. The CDR3 totals 12 residues. The CDR3 region is CAAGGSDTEAFF. The CDR3 DNA follows: TGTGCAGCGGGGGGATCGGACACTGAAGCTTTCTTT.

The V and J genes are TRBV7-2 and TRBJ2-7; 9 bases are a match to TRBD2. CDR1 is SGHTA, CDR2 FQGNSA, per germline. This CDR3 spans 15 amino acids. With V trimmed by 5 bases and J by 6 bases, 11 bases remained unmatched. This CDR3 is CASSLQGRGGLEQYF. CDR3 DNA sequence: TGTGCCAGCAGCCTGCAGGGGCGGGGGGGCCTCGAGCAGTACTTC.

The chain couples TRBV5-5 to TRBJ1-2; 7 nucleotides match TRBD1. Germline V lookup: CDR1 SGHKS, CDR2 YYEKEE (reference sequence). J was trimmed by 4 bases and V by 4 bases; bases with no gene match: 7. The CDR3 is 14 residues long. As DNA, the CDR3 is TGTGCCAGCAGCCGACAGGGCCAAAGCTATGGCTACACCTTC. Translating it yields CASSRQGQSYGYTF. Full variable domain (missing parts from reference TRBV5-5 and TRBJ1-2): DAGVTQSPTHLIKTRGQQVTLRCSPISGHKSVSWYQQVLGQGPQFIFQYYEKEERGRGNFPDRFSARQFPNYSSELNVNALLLGDSALYLCASSRQGQSYGYTFGSGTRLTVV.

The gene calls are TRBV18 and TRBJ2-7, with TRBD1 identical over 10 bases. The V segment lost 2 bases and the J segment 3 bases; nucleotides outside the gene matches: 7. Germline-derived CDR1 and CDR2 are KGHSH and LQKENI. This CDR3 has 16 residues. The CDR3 sequence: CASSPNRQGAGYEQYF. The CDR3 DNA reads TGTGCCAGCTCACCAAACCGACAGGGGGCGGGCTACGAGCAGTACTTC.

This clonotype was picked up many times. This rearrangement joins TRBV10-3 to TRBJ2-7; 7 bases are shared with TRBD1. With V trimmed by 0 bases and J by 1 base, 12 bases remained unmatched. CDR1 is ENHRY and CDR2 is SYGVKD in the germline V gene. The CDR3 runs 18 residues. The CDR3 DNA reads TGTGCCATCAGTGAGTCGAAGTTAGGGGGCGCGGTATCCTACGAGCAGTACTTC. This codes for CAISESKLGGAVSYEQYF.

This clonotype showed up just a few times. A junction boundary mismatches the germline segment, possibly from a read error. The chain employs TRBV2 and TRBJ2-7, with D uncertain. CDR1 is SNHLY and CDR2 is FYNNEI in the germline V gene. CDR3 length: 14 amino acids. CDR3 sequence (DNA): TGTGCCAGCAGTCAAGCCTACGGAACCTACGAGCAGTACTTC. This sequence encodes CASSQAYGTYEQYF.

This clonotype was counted at least ten times. V gene TRBV29-1 combines with J gene TRBJ2-3; no definite D call. From germline, CDR1 is SQVTM and CDR2 ANQGSEA. The CDR3 loop spans 12 amino acids. The V end lost 0 bases, the J end lost 3 bases, and 4 bases lay between the germline ends. CDR3 protein: CSVEEGTDTQYF. Here the CDR3 DNA reads TGCAGCGTTGAAGAGGGGACAGATACGCAGTATTTT.

V and J are TRBV29-1 and TRBJ2-3; 12 bases line up with TRBD2. J was trimmed by 2 bases and V by 6 bases; bases with no gene match: 3. This CDR3 region has 14 residues. Germline values: CDR1 SQVTM, CDR2 ANQGSEA. CDR3 coding DNA: TGCAGCGTGAGGACTAGCGGGATCACAGATACGCAGTATTTT. This translates into CSVRTSGITDTQYF.

The chain is built from TRBV28 and TRBJ1-4, with D unresolved. V dropped 7 bases and J dropped 2 bases, with 11 bases sitting between them. The CDR3 loop spans 14 amino acids. Germline V gene lookup returns CDR1 MDHEN and CDR2 SYDVKM. CDR3 sequence reads: CASTTPSTNEKLFF. The DNA of the CDR3 is TGTGCCAGCACAACCCCATCCACTAATGAAAAACTGTTTTTT.

The rearrangement uses TRBV20-1 and TRBJ2-1; 7 nucleotides line up with TRBD2. V was pared by 5 bases and J by 4 bases, with 8 bases of the junction left unmatched. The germline CDR1 and CDR2 sequences are DFQATT and SNEGSKA (reference sequence). The CDR3 spans 14 residues. The chain's CDR3 is CSASASGPYNEQFF. CDR3 sequence (DNA): TGCAGTGCTTCCGCTAGCGGACCTTACAATGAGCAGTTCTTC.